This TCR beta chain is from a study of shared clonotypes between healthy human individuals. The assay ran at deep level. Repertoires were generated with immunoSEQ multiplex PCR, while TCRdb's copy carries only in-frame clones and drops some. This repertoire shows approximately 980,000 clones, 60% to 85% found once; its top ten account for around 1.4%. A few counts support this clone. The length of the CDR3 is 16 residues. Looked up from germline, CDR1 is SGHDT and CDR2 is YYEEEE. Trimming removed 1 base at V and 0 bases at J, with 13 bases between. The sequence came from a man between 18 and 35 years old in good health. The chain uses TRBV5-6 and TRBJ1-1; D is undetermined. The sequencing sample was made of memory CD4+ T cells sorted from blood. Subset here: CD45RA-negative fraction. CDR3 sequence: CASSLLGVGMNTEAFF. CDR3 in DNA: TGTGCCAGCAGCTTGCTTGGTGTAGGGATGAACACTGAAGCTTTCTTT.